This is a list of T cell receptor beta chains from one sample in a study of Ad26.COV2.S vaccination and SARS-CoV-2 variants. Data came from immunoSEQ multiplex PCR; TCRdb stores just in-frame clones and leaves some out. The sample yields hundreds of thousands of clones, 89% seen once. The sequencing used peripheral blood, collected in a trial of Ad26.COV2.S vaccine versus placebo. The receptors stem from a person between 18 and 60 years old who received the Ad26.COV2.S COVID-19 vaccine or a placebo. Each CDR3 is given with its conserved first and last residue. D genes are given only for firm matches. Expanded clones are given a class, and other clones once, few, many or no size at all.

j_call v_call d_call cdr3_length clone_size cdr3_aa cdr3_nt
TRBJ1-6 TRBV5-1 . 15 . CASSLALGGYSPLHF TGCGCCAGCAGCTTGGCCCTCGGGGGATATTCACCCCTCCACTTT
TRBJ1-4 TRBV2 . 14 few CASRGRATNEKLFF TGTGCCAGCAGGGGACGGGCAACTAATGAAAAACTGTTTTTT
TRBJ2-5 TRBV9 . 16 . CASSVGPAGDQETQYF TGTGCCAGCAGCGTAGGCCCGGCAGGGGACCAAGAGACCCAGTACTTC
TRBJ1-6 TRBV11-3 . 14 few CASSLTGNNSPLHF TGTGCCAGCAGCCTAACAGGGAATAATTCACCCCTCCACTTT
TRBJ2-2 TRBV2 . 15 once CASSVRLENTGELFF TGTGCCAGCAGTGTTAGACTAGAAAACACCGGGGAGCTGTTTTTT
TRBJ1-6 TRBV23-1 . 9 . CGQRAPLHF TGCGGGCAGCGAGCACCCCTCCACTTT
TRBJ1-5 TRBV29-1 TRBD1 15 few CSVQPGTGIGQPQHF TGCAGCGTCCAACCCGGGACAGGGATCGGACAGCCCCAGCATTTT
TRBJ2-1 TRBV9 TRBD1 14 . CASSPWITGAEQFF TGTGCCAGCAGCCCGTGGATCACAGGGGCTGAGCAGTTCTTC
TRBJ2-1 TRBV7-8 . 19 . CASSPLETAFYSSYNEQFF TGTGCCAGCAGCCCTCTTGAGACAGCCTTTTACAGCTCCTACAATGAGCAGTTCTTC
TRBJ1-3 TRBV5-1 . 15 . CASSLVGDRGNTIYF TGCGCCAGCAGCTTGGTCGGGGACCGTGGAAACACCATATATTTT
TRBJ1-2 TRBV30 . 16 . CAWSQGALQTNYGYTF TGTGCCTGGAGTCAAGGGGCTCTCCAAACTAACTATGGCTACACCTTC
TRBJ2-7 TRBV7-9 . 14 . CASIDTGAREEQYF TGTGCCAGCATCGATACAGGGGCGCGGGAAGAGCAGTACTTC
TRBJ2-3 TRBV9 . 15 . CASSSWTAHTDTQYF TGTGCCAGCAGCAGCTGGACAGCCCACACAGATACGCAGTATTTT
TRBJ1-1 TRBV7-9 TRBD1 14 . CASSPQGARTEAFF TGTGCCAGCAGCCCACAGGGGGCGAGGACTGAAGCTTTCTTT
TRBJ2-5 TRBV11-2 TRBD1 14 . CASGKQGALGTQYF TGTGCCAGCGGAAAACAGGGGGCATTGGGGACCCAGTACTTC
TRBJ2-1 TRBV5-1 . 14 once CASSAGDRYNEQFF TGCGCCAGCAGCGCAGGAGACCGATACAATGAGCAGTTCTTC
TRBJ2-1 TRBV7-3 . 15 once CASSADGTSYNEQFF TGTGCCAGCAGCGCGGACGGGACATCATACAATGAGCAGTTCTTC
TRBJ1-3 TRBV6-6 . 14 . CASSRPGTGNTIYF TGTGCCAGCAGCCGGCCAGGGACTGGAAACACCATATATTTT
TRBJ1-1 TRBV6-6 TRBD1 16 . CASSSPTGGRRTEAFF TGTGCCAGCAGTTCACCGACAGGGGGCCGAAGGACTGAAGCTTTCTTT
TRBJ1-5 TRBV5-6 . 14 . CASSLWRGNQPQHF TGTGCCAGCAGCTTGTGGAGGGGCAATCAGCCCCAGCATTTT
TRBJ2-1 TRBV28 TRBD2 14 . CASRYGGAIYEQFF TGTGCCAGCAGGTACGGGGGGGCGATCTATGAGCAGTTCTTC
TRBJ1-2 TRBV6-5 . 14 . CASFGAATNYGYTF TGTGCCAGCTTCGGGGCGGCGACTAACTATGGCTACACCTTC